The source of this T cell receptor (beta chain) is a study of cytomegalovirus exposure and HLA in healthy donors. The study ran its PCR with 60 Vbeta and 13 Jbeta primers. TCRdb's copy holds only in-frame clones and misses some; the assay was immunoSEQ multiplex PCR. The table has about 73,000 clones, about 78% seen once. Germline loops: CDR1 KGHSH, CDR2 LQKENI. Trimming removed 2 bases from V and 4 bases from J; junction bases left unmatched: 10. The CDR3 is 16 amino acids. Source material: PBMCs. The chain links TRBV18 to TRBJ1-2; 7 bases map to TRBD1. The source of this sequence is a male donor in good health and CMV-seronegative. Written as DNA, the CDR3 is TGTGCCAGCTCACCAGGGGAAAGACAGGGCTCCTATGGCTACACCTTC. Its translation: CASSPGERQGSYGYTF.